Reported below is one T cell receptor beta chain. These data originate in a study of blood T cell repertoires in COVID-19. With V trimmed by 2 bases and J by 0 bases, 4 bases remained unmatched. Germline lookup yields CDR1 KGHSH and CDR2 LQKENI. The CDR3 contains 16 residues. The table came from immunoSEQ multiplex PCR; TCRdb's copy has only in-frame clones and leaves some out. The sample gives just under 55,000 clones, around four fifths of which show up once; under 2% is in the top ten. The sequence was obtained from a woman aged 60-75 years with acute or convalescent COVID-19. The sample comprised peripheral blood. This chain connects TRBV18 to TRBJ1-5, with 7 bases matching TRBD1. CDR3 sequence (DNA): TGTGCCAGCTCACCAGGACAGGTCTATAGCAATCAGCCCCAGCATTTT. It encodes CASSPGQVYSNQPQHF.